This entry is about one T cell receptor (beta chain). Its antigen specificity is not known. Nothing much larger sits one base from this clone, and base qualities are not available. According to the study, the label for this sample's time point signals: cells obtained before transplantation from donor or recipient. CD3+CD4+ and CD3+CD8+ populations were FACS-sorted from unstimulated pre-transplant donor and recipient cells taken from spleen or lymph nodes. This sample was taken from a study of graft-versus-host responses after intestinal transplantation (TCRdb year 2021). As for the study more broadly: Recipients received multivisceral, liver-intestinal, or isolated intestinal transplants. The cohort enrolled 24 intestinal transplant recipients, one of whom was a retransplant, and a few patients without pretransplant specimens were excluded. A peak of at least 4% donor T cells among recipient peripheral blood mononuclear cells was the definition used for donor T cell macrochimerism. Instead of going to the commercial service, samples from a few later patients were sequenced in-house on an Illumina MiSeq and processed with MiXCR. After intestinal transplantation, graft-versus-host and host-versus-graft alloreactive T cell clones were followed in the graft, circulation and bone marrow using bulk TCR-beta CDR3 sequencing. Alloreactive clones were identified by sequencing pre-transplant mixed lymphocyte reaction products and comparing these products with unstimulated pre-transplant donor and recipient T cells. All recipients received anti-thymocyte globulin induction followed by maintenance tacrolimus and steroids for approximately 3 years. General study outcomes and caveats: GvH clones turned up in recipient bone marrow, with some appearing earlier in ileal mucosa or blood, a pattern consistent with an intestinal mucosal origin. Conclusions were limited by the relatively low number and heterogeneity of intestinal transplant patients. Early after transplant, declines in HvG clones were associated with peak levels of circulating GvH clones. Patients with donor T cell macrochimerism had high GvH to HvG T cell clonal ratios in their allografts.

Measured from the cysteine to the phenylalanine, the CDR3 is 15 residues long. The CDR3 DNA has 45 bases and is translated from base 1. The germline V gene encodes CDR1 LGHNA and CDR2 YNFKEQ. V lost 0 bases and J lost 4 bases; the stretch between them is 10 bases long. Library method: the immunoSEQ multiplex PCR assay. For most patients, genomic DNA was isolated with the Qiagen DNeasy Blood and Tissue Kit and shipped frozen to Adaptive Biotechnologies for TCR sequencing. High-throughput TCR-beta CDR3 sequencing of genomic DNA from most patients was performed by Adaptive Biotechnologies. The source study handled its data this way. TCR sequencing data for approximately 17 patients were retrieved from Adaptive's ImmunoSEQ software; three other patients were processed with MiXCR and VDJtools. To correct CD4 versus CD8 sorting errors, sequences present in both subsets at a frequency ratio below 5:1 were removed. CDR3 nucleotide sequences shared between donor and recipient were removed because their origin could not be assigned. To be classed as alloreactive, a clone needed at least 2-fold expansion over unstimulated cells and a minimum CFSE-low frequency of 0.002% (template counts) or 0.001% (read counts). Clones were considered mappable if detected in sequenced pre-transplant spleen, lymph node, or MLR CFSE-low populations of the donor or recipient. Cumulative frequency of alloreactive clones was calculated as a percentage of all sequences weighted by copy number. TCRdb limited this immuneACCESS table to in-frame rearrangements with V and J called. A share of clones is missing; checked studies link under half to unresolved V genes, and the rest is unexplained. That table gives V, J and clone size, and the DNA gave D and trimming. The sample profile shows some 64,000 clones; roughly nine tenths of them were found once. Of the sample, roughly 1.5% is held by the ten largest clones.

The source was unstimulated CD8+ T cells sorted from spleen or lymph node cells, collected before transplant. The rearrangement joined TRBV4-2 to TRBJ2-1, with the D segment identity uncertain. The clonotype was recovered from a human donor who was the organ donor for an intestinal transplant. The CDR3 here reads CASSQDRALYNEQFF. In nucleotides, the sequence is TGTGCCAGCAGCCAAGATAGAGCTCTATACAATGAGCAGTTCTTC.